These T cell receptor beta chains were read from a single sample in a study of T-cell memory formation after mild COVID-19. TCRdb itself ran the 5' RACE reads through MiXCR, one entry per CDR3 protein. Seen here are 150,000 to 200,000 distinct CDR3 sequences, around a third observed once, and the top ten hold more than 10%. Sequencing input: PBMCs or a T cell subset sorted from them (not recorded which). These TCRs come from an adult woman who had mild COVID-19 (a few samples of this study predate the infection). Cell type and time point are not known. Each CDR3 is given with its conserved first and last residue. The D gene is left open where the match is weak. Clone sizes are given selectively: once, few, many, or a class where the clone is expanded.

>TRBV7-9|14|TRBJ2-5|few|-
TGTGCCAGCAGCCCGACGACATTAACGGAGACCCAGTACTTC
CASSPTTLTETQYF
>TRBV27|17|TRBJ2-6|-|-
TGTGCCAGCAGTCCGGGACTGCCGTTCTCTGGGGCCAACGTCCTGACTTTC
CASSPGLPFSGANVLTF
>TRBV5-1|15|TRBJ2-5|-|-
TGCGCCAGCAGCTTGGGGCATCTTTTGGGAGAGACCCAGTACTTC
CASSLGHLLGETQYF
>TRBV7-9|14|TRBJ1-5|few|-
TGTGCCAGCAGCCCTGGCAGGGGAGGTCAGCCCCAGCATTTT
CASSPGRGGQPQHF
>TRBV5-1|15|TRBJ2-3|few|-
TGCGCCAGCAGCTTGCACGGGAGTGGGACAGATACGCAGTATTTT
CASSLHGSGTDTQYF
>TRBV12-3/TRBV12-4|14|TRBJ1-6|-|TRBD1
TGTGCCAGCAGTGGGGACAGCGTCAATTCACCCCTCCACTTT
CASSGDSVNSPLHF
>TRBV13|14|TRBJ2-7|-|TRBD1
TGTGCCAGCAGCCAGGGGACAGGGGGCTACGAGCAGTACTTC
CASSQGTGGYEQYF
>TRBV5-1|13|TRBJ2-2|many|-
TGCGCCAGCAGCTTCGGGAACACCGGGGAGCTGTTTTTT
CASSFGNTGELFF
>TRBV3-1|14|TRBJ2-7|-|TRBD1
TGTGCCAGCAGCCAAGCAGGGGGCGCGTACGAGCAGTACTTC
CASSQAGGAYEQYF
>TRBV12-3/TRBV12-4|13|TRBJ2-7|-|TRBD2
TGTGCCAGCAGCTGGACTAGCAGCCACGAGCAGTACTTC
CASSWTSSHEQYF
>TRBV7-3|16|TRBJ2-1|-|-
TGTGCCAGCAGCTTAGAAGGGTTTGAGGGGCGCAATGAGCAGTTCTTC
CASSLEGFEGRNEQFF
>TRBV11-1|12|TRBJ1-1|-|-
TGTGCCAGCAGCCCGAGAGGGGGGCGAGCTTTCTTT
CASSPRGGRAFF
>TRBV20-1|12|TRBJ2-5|-|-
TGCAGTGCTATCGTCCCCGGGGGGACCCAGTACTTC
CSAIVPGGTQYF
>TRBV7-8|14|TRBJ2-3|-|-
TGTGCCAGCAGCTTCACAATGTTCCAGGATACGCAGTATTTT
CASSFTMFQDTQYF
>TRBV5-4|16|TRBJ1-4|few|TRBD1
TGTGCCAGCAGCCTGACGACAGGGCGGCCTAATGAAAAACTGTTTTTT
CASSLTTGRPNEKLFF
>TRBV24-1|12|TRBJ1-1|-|-
TGTGCCACCAGTGAGACCGGACAGGAAGCTTTCTTT
CATSETGQEAFF
>TRBV4-1|17|TRBJ2-5|-|-
TGCGCCAGCAGCCCTGCCTTATACCAGGGGTGGCAAGAGACCCAGTACTTC
CASSPALYQGWQETQYF
>TRBV18|14|TRBJ2-7|-|TRBD1
TGTGCCAGCTCATCCCGGGACAGGGTCTACGAGCAGTACTTC
CASSSRDRVYEQYF
>TRBV24-1|14|TRBJ2-7|few|-
TGTGCCACCAGTGATCAGCCTCCCCTCTACGAGCAGTACTTC
CATSDQPPLYEQYF
>TRBV5-4|14|TRBJ2-7|-|-
TGTGCCAGCAGCTACGGGGGAGTAGGTTACGAGCAGTACTTC
CASSYGGVGYEQYF
>TRBV7-3|15|TRBJ1-2|-|TRBD1
TGTGCCAGCAGCCGACAGGGGACTTTGGTAGATGGCTACACCTTC
CASSRQGTLVDGYTF
>TRBV18|17|TRBJ1-2|-|-
TGTGCCAGCTCACCGTTCGACAGTTTCAAAGCTAACTATGGCTACACCTTC
CASSPFDSFKANYGYTF
>TRBV5-6|15|TRBJ1-1|few|-
TGTGCCAGCAGCTCTGGGTGGAGGAGTAACACTGAAGCTTTCTTT
CASSSGWRSNTEAFF
>TRBV30|14|TRBJ2-3|few|TRBD2
TGTGCCTGGAGATTGGGCGGGAGAACAGATACGCAGTATTTT
CAWRLGGRTDTQYF
>TRBV5-5|14|TRBJ2-5|few|-
TGTGCCAGCAGCTTCAGGGGCATCCAAGAGACCCAGTACTTC
CASSFRGIQETQYF
>TRBV18|16|TRBJ1-4|few|-
TGTGCCAGCTCACCGGGACGGAGTGCAACTAATGAAAAACTGTTTTTT
CASSPGRSATNEKLFF
>TRBV14|13|TRBJ2-4|-|-
TGTGCCAGCAGCCAATTTCAGCAAAACATTCAGTACTTC
CASSQFQQNIQYF
>TRBV24-1|15|TRBJ1-5|-|-
TGTGCCACCAGTGACACCTCCGGGGGAGGTCAGCCCCAGCATTTT
CATSDTSGGGQPQHF
>TRBV12-2|18|TRBJ2-1|-|-
TGTGCAAGTCGCTTAGCGCGAGTTAAGACTAGCCGGATGATTGAGCAGTTCTTC
CASRLARVKTSRMIEQFF
>TRBV6-5|17|TRBJ2-5|-|TRBD2
TGTGCCAGCAGTTCGCCGACTAGCGGGGGAGCGAATGAGACCCAGTACTTC
CASSSPTSGGANETQYF
>TRBV6-5|14|TRBJ2-7|few|-
TGTGCCAGCAGTTACTCGACCAGGGACTACGAGCAGTACTTC
CASSYSTRDYEQYF
>TRBV7-9|14|TRBJ2-7|few|TRBD2
TGTGCCAGCAGCGGGCGGGGGAGCTCCTACGAGCAGTACTTC
CASSGRGSSYEQYF
>TRBV6-2/TRBV6-3|16|TRBJ2-5|few|-
TGTGCCAGCAGTTACAAGTGGGGAGCTCTCCAAGAGACCCAGTACTTC
CASSYKWGALQETQYF
>TRBV6-1|16|TRBJ1-5|once|TRBD1
TGTGCCAGCAGTGACACCGGTAGAGGGGGCAGACAGCCCCAGCATTTT
CASSDTGRGGRQPQHF
>TRBV12-3/TRBV12-4|13|TRBJ2-1|few|-
TGTGCCAGCAGTTTGTCGGCATACAATGAGCAGTTCTTC
CASSLSAYNEQFF
>TRBV18|12|TRBJ1-1|few|-
TGTGCCAGCTCACCCAAATTGACTGAAGCTTTCTTT
CASSPKLTEAFF
>TRBV25-1|11|TRBJ2-3|few|-
TGTGCCAGCACGGGGGTAGATACGCAGTATTTT
CASTGVDTQYF
>TRBV9|18|TRBJ2-1|-|TRBD2
TGTGCCAGCAGCGTAGCCAGGACCGGGACTAGCGGATACAATGAGCAGTTCTTC
CASSVARTGTSGYNEQFF
>TRBV20-1|15|TRBJ2-5|-|-
TGCAGTGCTAGAGGTTCAGCCGGGGAGTTAGAGACCCAGTACTTC
CSARGSAGELETQYF
>TRBV20-1|12|TRBJ1-1|-|-
TGCAGTACCCATAAGGGGAACACTGAAGCTTTCTTT
CSTHKGNTEAFF
>TRBV12-3/TRBV12-4|13|TRBJ2-5|-|-
TGTGCCAGCAGTTTATGGCAGCAAGAGACCCAGTACTTC
CASSLWQQETQYF
>TRBV12-3/TRBV12-4|17|TRBJ1-1|few|TRBD1
TGTGCCAGCATACCCACCCCGGGACAGCCCCAGGGCATGGAAGCTTTCTTT
CASIPTPGQPQGMEAFF
>TRBV9|15|TRBJ2-1|-|TRBD2
TGTGCCAGCAGCGACGGCGGGAGAATTAACAATGAGCAGTTCTTC
CASSDGGRINNEQFF
>TRBV7-9|14|TRBJ2-7|few|-
TGTGCCAGCAGCGGGGGGAGGTTGGACTACGAGCAGTACTTC
CASSGGRLDYEQYF
>TRBV5-1|15|TRBJ2-3|few|TRBD2
TGCGCCAGCAGCTCGACTAGCGGACCATTAGTTACGCAGTATTTT
CASSSTSGPLVTQYF
>TRBV5-1|13|TRBJ2-7|-|-
TGCGCCAGCAGCAGCACAGGGCCCTACGAGCAGTACTTC
CASSSTGPYEQYF
>TRBV7-7|14|TRBJ2-5|-|TRBD2
TGTGCCAGCAGCCAAGCGGGGGTTGGGGAGACCCAGTACTTC
CASSQAGVGETQYF
>TRBV12-3/TRBV12-4|14|TRBJ1-1|-|-
TGTGCCAGCAGCCACCGGGGACAGAACACTGAAGCTTTCTTT
CASSHRGQNTEAFF
>TRBV3-1|17|TRBJ2-1|-|TRBD2
TGTGCCAGCAGCCAAGATCAATTGCTAGCGGTCTACAATGAGCAGTTCTTC
CASSQDQLLAVYNEQFF
>TRBV3-1|16|TRBJ2-6|few|-
TGTGCCAGCAGGAGAGACGCGAACTCTGGGGCCAACGTCCTGACTTTC
CASRRDANSGANVLTF
>TRBV20-1|16|TRBJ1-5|-|-
TGCAGTGCTAGAGGGGATATAGGGTATAGCAATCAGCCCCAGCATTTT
CSARGDIGYSNQPQHF
>TRBV7-8|17|TRBJ2-1|-|TRBD2
TGTGCCAGCAGCCCTGGACTAGCGGGGGGTCGCTTCCACGAGCAGTTCTTC
CASSPGLAGGRFHEQFF
>TRBV6-6|12|TRBJ2-1|-|-
TGTGCCAGCACCGATAGGAACAATGAGCAGTTCTTC
CASTDRNNEQFF